A single sample is the source of the 24 T cell receptor beta chains below, sequenced in a study of post-analysis software for immune sequencing data. cDNA libraries of TCR beta carried unique molecular identifiers. TCRdb redid the calling of the PCR reads with MiXCR, one entry per CDR3 protein. The sample includes hundreds of thousands of distinct CDR3 sequences, roughly 40% of them seen just once. Whole-study findings and limits: Elevated frequency relative to controls characterized 4 or 5 TRBV segments in patients, TRBV5-6, TRBV5-1 and TRBV20-1 among them.

For these receptors, no antigen is known. The sequenced sample was blood. Receptors originate from a girl aged 2-10 years with multiple sclerosis.

V is TRBV4-3 and J is TRBJ2-7; no firm D call. Deletions cut 0 bases from V and 0 bases from J, with 12 bases between. The length of the CDR3 is 16 residues. Germline CDR1 LGHNA, CDR2 YSLEER. The CDR3 nucleotides read TGCGCCAGCAGCCAAGATAGACTGAGGAGCTCCTACGAGCAGTACTTC. Protein product: CASSQDRLRSSYEQYF.

The chain carries TRBV28 and TRBJ2-7; possibly TRBD1 for D (6 bases). Germline values: CDR1 MDHEN, CDR2 SYDVKM. The V and J ends lost 3 bases and 3 bases respectively, with 15 bases between them. The CDR3 is 15 amino acids. The DNA of the CDR3 is TGTGCCAGCAGTTTGGGGGACATCTTGATCTACGAGCAGTACTTC. It translates to CASSLGDILIYEQYF.

V is TRBV15 and J is TRBJ1-5; 9 bases match TRBD1. This CDR3 region has 19 residues. With 0 bases clipped from V and 4 bases from J, the junction kept 13 bases outside the gene matches. Germline CDR1 LNHNV, CDR2 YYDKDF (reference sequence). CDR3 loop: CATSRETPGDRGRNQPQHF. Here the CDR3 DNA reads TGTGCCACCAGCAGAGAGACCCCTGGAGACAGGGGGAGAAATCAGCCCCAGCATTTT.

A few counts support this clonotype. CDR3 sequence (DNA): TGTGCCAGCAGCCTCTCCCTCACTAGGACCTCCTACAATGAGCAGTTCTTC. This translates into CASSLSLTRTSYNEQFF. This chain connects TRBV12-3 or TRBV12-4 to TRBJ2-1; maybe TRBD2 (5 bases). The V and J ends lost 6 bases and 0 bases respectively, with 18 bases between them. CDR3 length equals 17 residues.

This clonotype was picked up one time. The V and J genes are TRBV7-6 and TRBJ2-7, with D perhaps matching TRBD2 (6 bases). Trimming stripped 0 bases from V and 9 bases from J, with 12 bases between. Germline V CDR1 and CDR2: SGHVS, FNYEAQ. This CDR3 has 13 amino acids. This CDR3 reads CASSLARDSTQYF. Here the CDR3 DNA reads TGTGCCAGCAGCTTAGCTAGGGACTCAACGCAGTACTTC.

The V gene is TRBV27, the J gene TRBJ2-1; D not certain. Trimming removed 3 bases at V and 5 bases at J, with 11 bases between. This CDR3 is 14 amino acids long. Germline CDR1 is MNHEY and CDR2 is SMNVEV (reference sequence). CDR3 sequence: CASSLLVRNNEQFF. DNA of the CDR3: TGTGCCAGCAGTTTGCTTGTCAGGAACAATGAGCAGTTCTTC.

The V call is TRBV6-6, the J call TRBJ1-2, with D possibly matching TRBD1 (5 bases). Trimming shortened V by 11 bases and J by 4 bases, and 17 bases separated the two germline ends. CDR1 and CDR2 (germline): MNHNY, SVGAGI (reference sequence). This CDR3 is 13 amino acids long. In DNA form, the CDR3 reads TGTGCCTCCATCGACAGCGAGGGCTATGGCTACACCTTC. Translated: CASIDSEGYGYTF.

J is TRBJ1-2 and V is TRBV5-1; D uncertain. Per the germline V gene, CDR1 is SGHRS and CDR2 is YFSETQ. This CDR3 spans 12 amino acids. Trimming shortened V by 2 bases and J by 6 bases, and 8 bases separated the two germline ends. CDR3 sequence: CASSLREDGYTF. CDR3 nucleotide sequence: TGCGCCAGCAGCTTAAGGGAGGATGGCTACACCTTC.

Comment on this clonotype: One end of the junction varies from germline; a read error may be responsible. The V gene is TRBV27, the J gene TRBJ1-6; 7 bases agree with TRBD1. The germline V gene has CDR1 MNHEY and CDR2 SMNVEV (reference sequence). The CDR3 loop spans 20 amino acids. The CDR3: CASSTLRDSPLRSYNSPLHF. For the CDR3, the DNA is TGTGCCAGCAGTACCCTACGGGACAGCCCGCTTCGCTCCTATAATTCGCCCCTCCACTTT.

The rearrangement links TRBV12-3 or TRBV12-4 to TRBJ2-4; 11 bases align to TRBD2. The CDR3 is made up of 14 amino acids. J was trimmed by 7 bases and V by 1 base; bases with no gene match: 0. CDR3 sequence: CASSLGLAGNIQYF. CDR3 bases: TGTGCCAGCAGTTTAGGACTAGCGGGGAACATTCAGTACTTC.

This CDR3 reads CASSPPNRGHSYEQYF. For the CDR3, the DNA is TGTGCCAGCAGTCCACCTAACAGGGGGCACTCCTACGAGCAGTACTTC. The J gene is TRBJ2-7, the V gene TRBV28; 9 bases match TRBD1. V trimming: 5 bases; J trimming: 0 bases; junction bases outside the gene matches: 8. The CDR3 extends over 16 amino acids. Germline CDR1 reads MDHEN; CDR2 reads SYDVKM.

This clonotype was seen only a few times. This chain's CDR3 is CASSKAGVNEQFF. As DNA, the CDR3 is TGTGCCAGCAGCAAGGCAGGGGTAAATGAGCAGTTCTTC. The rearrangement uses TRBV7-2 and TRBJ2-1; tentative D call: TRBD1 (6 bases). CDR3 size: 13 residues. Per germline, CDR1 SGHTA and CDR2 FQGNSA. The V and J ends lost 5 bases and 7 bases respectively, with 12 bases between them.

This chain links TRBV7-2 with TRBJ2-7, with D possibly matching TRBD2 (7 bases). Per the germline V gene, CDR1 is SGHTA and CDR2 is FQGNSA. The CDR3 sequence is 16 residues long. V gave up 1 base and J gave up 2 bases, with 15 bases separating them. The CDR3 DNA reads as TGTGCCAGCAGCTTAGAAGGGGGAGGGCTAGCCTACGAGCAGTACTTC. Protein sequence: CASSLEGGGLAYEQYF.

The gene calls are TRBV4-1 and TRBJ2-1; D not resolved. The CDR3 covers 14 residues. Germline V CDR1 and CDR2: MGHRA, YSYEKL. Trimming took 0 bases from V and 1 from J, leaving 4 bases between them. CDR3 in amino acids: CASSQERSYNEQFF. The CDR3 DNA reads TGCGCCAGCAGCCAAGAGAGATCCTACAATGAGCAGTTCTTC.

This clonotype came up a few times. The rearrangement uses TRBV20-1 and TRBJ2-3; no reliable D call. The V end was cut by 0 bases, the J end by 10 bases, with 8 bases between. The CDR3 runs 11 residues. CDR1 and CDR2 (germline): DFQATT, SNEGSKA (reference sequence). The CDR3 spells CSARDIPAQYF. CDR3 DNA: TGCAGTGCTAGAGATATCCCCGCGCAGTATTTT.

The V and J genes are TRBV12-3 or TRBV12-4 and TRBJ2-1; no clear D gene. V was trimmed by 5 bases and J by 6 bases, leaving 11 bases between them. The CDR3 sequence is 13 residues long. Written as DNA, the CDR3 is TGTGCCAGCAGTCACCGGGCCCTCAATGAGCAGTTCTTC. It translates to CASSHRALNEQFF.

This clonotype was seen only a few times. The rearrangement uses TRBV7-2 and TRBJ1-1, with D possibly being TRBD1 (6 bases). This CDR3 comprises 14 residues. The germline gives CDR1 SGHTA, CDR2 FQGNSA. V lost 3 bases and J lost 3, with 11 bases in between. CDR3 sequence (DNA): TGTGCCAGCAGCTTGAGTCAGGGGTACACTGAAGCTTTCTTT. This encodes CASSLSQGYTEAFF.

The gene calls are TRBV7-8 and TRBJ1-5; D gene unclear. In germline, CDR1 is SGHVS, CDR2 FQNEAQ. Trimming shortened V by 1 base and J by 2 bases, and 9 bases separated the two germline ends. The CDR3 extends over 15 amino acids. DNA for the CDR3: TGTGCCAGCAGCTTAGAGGGCTCTGGCAATCAGCCCCAGCATTTT. Its protein product is CASSLEGSGNQPQHF.

The chain uses TRBV5-1 and TRBJ2-4; TRBD1 matches 9 bases. The J call may be incorrect, as the DNA end agrees better with TRBJ2-7. The CDR3 contains 15 residues. Germline assignment: CDR1 SGHRS and CDR2 YFSETQ. CDR3 sequence: CASSFGTGSVDEQYF. CDR3 nucleotide sequence: TGCGCCAGCAGCTTTGGGACAGGGAGTGTCGACGAGCAGTACTTC.

The chain uses TRBV4-1 and TRBJ2-4, with TRBD1 as a possible D gene (6 bases). With 6 bases removed from V and 3 bases from J, the gap between germline ends came to 12 bases. This CDR3 spans 14 amino acids. The germline CDR1 and CDR2 sequences are MGHRA and YSYEKL. The DNA for the CDR3 is TGCGCCAGCAGTACGCCGGGACACAAAAACATTCAGTACTTC. Translated, it gives CASSTPGHKNIQYF.

To note about this clonotype: The junction does not match germline at one end; this may be a read error. The V gene is TRBV12-3 or TRBV12-4, the J gene TRBJ2-3; TRBD2 agrees at 11 bases. The CDR3 loop spans 14 amino acids. CDR3 bases: TGTGCCAGCAGCCCGACTAGCGGGGCAGATATGCAGTATTTT. This encodes CASSPTSGADMQYF.

The genes are TRBV7-3 and TRBJ2-1, with 8 bases fitting TRBD2. V lost 7 bases and J lost 2; bases outside the gene matches: 13. Looked up from germline, CDR1 is SGHTA and CDR2 is FQGTGA. The CDR3 is made up of 17 amino acids. Here the CDR3 reads CASNKRGGGGTYNEQFF. The CDR3 region has the DNA TGTGCCAGCAACAAACGTGGCGGCGGGGGGACCTACAATGAGCAGTTCTTC. Looking up the rest from reference TRBV7-3 and TRBJ2-1 gives the full variable domain: GAGVSQTPSNKVTEKGKYVELRCDPISGHTALYWYRQSLGQGPEFLIYFQGTGAADDSGLPNDRFFAVRPEGSVSTLKIQRTERGDSAVYLCASNKRGGGGTYNEQFFGPGTRLTVL.

This chain links TRBV7-9 with TRBJ1-1; D remains unclear. V lost 0 bases and J 5 bases, leaving 7 bases between the germline ends. Germline V gene data show CDR1 as SEHNR and CDR2 as FQNEAQ (reference sequence). The length of the CDR3 is 13 residues. The CDR3 nucleotides read TGTGCCAGCAGCTTAGCCTTGAGGACTGAAGCTTTCTTT. It yields the protein CASSLALRTEAFF.

This clonotype was seen once. The V gene is TRBV11-2, the J gene TRBJ1-6; maybe TRBD1 (6 bases). Germline lookup yields CDR1 SGHAT and CDR2 FQNNGV. The V and J ends lost 7 bases and 7 bases respectively, with 14 bases between them. This CDR3 is built from 14 residues. The CDR3 region has the DNA TGTGCCAGCAACCACAGGGAGACCAATTCACCCCTCCACTTT. Its protein is CASNHRETNSPLHF.